This T cell receptor (beta chain) came from a study of T-cell reconstitution after alpha-beta-depleted transplantation in children. Library preparation (for TCRbeta) was performed with unique molecular identifiers. One entry per CDR3 protein results from TCRdb running MiXCR on the PCR reads. Of approximately 500,000 distinct CDR3 sequences in the sample, over 9.5% are singletons; the top ten hold 2% to 2.5%. The CDR3 consists of 15 residues. Trimming cost V 0 bases and J 6 bases, with 13 bases left between them. CDR1 is SGHDT, CDR2 YYEEEE, per germline. This TCR was recovered from a child younger than 10 with inherited bone marrow failure, due to receive a stem cell transplant. The gene calls are TRBV5-6 and TRBJ2-1; TRBD2 is a possible D gene (6 bases). The sample in question was PBMCs, obtained before TCRalphabeta/CD19-depleted stem cell transplant. CDR3: CASSLDPGLSNEQFF. CDR3 DNA sequence: TGTGCCAGCAGCTTGGATCCGGGACTTTCCAATGAGCAGTTCTTC.